This TCR beta chain came from a study of prognosis after radiotherapy for stage I lung cancer. Study-wide context: Patients with stage I non-small cell lung cancer joined the study from early 2018 through early 2019. Patients with non-small cell lung cancer were all judged medically inoperable.

The germline V gene encodes CDR1 SGHRS and CDR2 YFSETQ. Trimming cost V 4 bases and J 1 base, with 12 bases left between them. This CDR3 region has 14 residues. Many counts were recorded for this clonotype. Genomic DNA provided the template from which TCR beta CDR3 was amplified by two-round multiplex PCR. Amplification during the initial PCR round employed primers specific to each TRBV and TRBJ gene. Second-round PCR used universal primers. One entry per CDR3 protein, called by TCRdb with MiXCR from the multiplex PCR reads. Here the sample spans about 22,000 distinct CDR3 sequences, approximately 40% being singletons.

This material consisted of PBMCs, taken before or after stereotactic body radiation therapy (not recorded which). The J gene is TRBJ2-7, the V gene TRBV5-1; D might be TRBD1 (6 bases). This TCR derives from a donor aged 50 or older with non-small cell lung cancer. CDR3 DNA: TGCGCCAGCAGCACAGGGTCAACTTCCTACGAGCAGTACTTC. Protein product: CASSTGSTSYEQYF.